This TCR beta chain was observed in a study of OX40 agonist ivuxolimab in advanced cancers. For the wider study: Ivuxolimab was an agonistic, fully human IgG2 monoclonal antibody directed against OX40 (CD134), a costimulatory receptor. Intravenous ivuxolimab was administered to patients every 2 weeks at six dose levels: 0.01, 0.1, 0.3, 1.5, 3 and 10 mg/kg. Of the 50 to 55 dose-escalation patients, hepatocellular carcinoma was present in about 19, melanoma in roughly 15, renal cell carcinoma in 9 and head and neck cancer in 9. In the dose-escalation cohort, around four fifths of patients were male, and the mean age was approximately 60 years, with a range of about 23 to 90. Patients were allowed to have had prior anti-PD-1, anti-PD-L1 or anti-CTLA-4 therapy, and roughly two fifths of the dose-escalation patients had been treated with checkpoint inhibitors. Partial responses occurred in three dose-escalation patients, of whom one had hepatocellular carcinoma and two had cutaneous melanoma. The point of sequencing TCRbeta in the periphery was to test whether ivuxolimab changed TCR sequence diversity and drove clonal T-cell expansion. The paper describes the monotherapy dose-escalation part (N of about 47 patients) of the phase I trial of ivuxolimab. Paper-wide results and their limitations: Clonal expansion of both CD4+ and CD8+ blood T cells was observed from baseline to week 6 at doses 0.1 to 3.0 mg/kg. Which antigens the clonally expanded peripheral T cells were specific for was not determined. In the 0.1-3.0 mg/kg groups, partial responders had among the lowest normalized peripheral clonal expansion, particularly in CD8+ T cells. After ivuxolimab, CD8+ T cells had more expanded clones than CD4+ T cells on average. Low levels of normalized T-cell clonal expansion were also seen in some patients who did not respond.

To sequence the TCRbeta CDR3 region, genomic DNA was isolated from the sorted cells. The immunoSEQ Assay was used to sequence the TCRbeta CDR3 regions. TCRdb's version of the immuneACCESS table is confined to in-frame rearrangements and falls short of the full clone set. An unresolved V gene accounts for under half of the shortfall where checked; the remainder is of unknown origin. In this sample the table shows about 100,000 clones, roughly 95% of which occur a single time. The ten top clones hold less than 0.2% of the sample. Clipping removes 3 bases from V and 5 bases from J, with 9 as the unmatched junction base count. Measured from the cysteine to the phenylalanine, the CDR3 is 15 residues long. Left in the record is the CDR3 DNA by itself, 45 bases read in frame from the first base. According to the germline V gene, CDR1 reads KGHSH and CDR2 reads LQKENI. The trial excluded patients who had a history of autoimmune disease or were on systemic immunosuppression. In every dose cohort, peripheral blood was drawn for TCR sequencing at baseline, cycle 4 day 1, and cycle 7 day 1. The samples were taken from a phase I, first-in-human, multicenter, open-label dose-escalation trial of ivuxolimab. Adults with locally advanced or metastatic head and neck squamous cell, hepatocellular, melanoma or renal cell carcinoma were enrolled in the trial. CD4+ and CD8+ T cells were sorted separately from peripheral blood before TCR sequencing.

In regard to this clone: Its target antigen remains unknown. Per-nucleotide qualities are absent, and no much larger clonotype sits a single base away.

In this chain, TRBV18 is recombined with TRBJ1-1; 7 nucleotides in the junction match TRBD1. Material: CD4+ or CD8+ T cells sorted from blood, obtained in a trial of the OX40 agonist ivuxolimab. The receptor was derived from an adult with an advanced solid tumor such as melanoma, head and neck, liver or kidney cancer. The sequenced DNA: TGTGCCAGCTCACCTGAACAGGGGAGGAGGACTGAAGCTTTCTTT. This gives the protein CASSPEQGRRTEAFF. The variable domain in full, with residues beyond the CDR3 obtained from the reference TRBV18 and TRBJ1-1 genes, is NAGVMQNPRHLVRRRGQEARLRCSPMKGHSHVYWYRQLPEEGLKFMVYLQKENIIDESGMPKERFSAEFPKEGPSILRIQQVVRGDSAAYFCASSPEQGRRTEAFFGQGTRLTVV.